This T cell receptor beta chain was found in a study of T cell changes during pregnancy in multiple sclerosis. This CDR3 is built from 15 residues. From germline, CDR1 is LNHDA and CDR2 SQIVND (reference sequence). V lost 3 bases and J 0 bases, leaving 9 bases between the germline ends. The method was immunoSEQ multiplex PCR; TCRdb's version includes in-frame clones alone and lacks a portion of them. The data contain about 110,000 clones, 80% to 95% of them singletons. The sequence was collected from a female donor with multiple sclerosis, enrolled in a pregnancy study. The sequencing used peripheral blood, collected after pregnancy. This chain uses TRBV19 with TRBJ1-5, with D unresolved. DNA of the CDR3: TGTGCCAGTAGTATGGAAACAGTTAGCAATCAGCCCCAGCATTTT. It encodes CASSMETVSNQPQHF.